Given below is one TCR beta chain in context. What antigen it recognizes has not been identified. No base quality information exists; no much larger clone differs at one position. The data are from a study of T cells in tuberculosis (dated by TCRdb to between 2018 and 2020). Some background on the complete study: The study combined CD1B tetramers and high-throughput TCR immunosequencing to characterize T cells specific for the mycobacterial lipid antigen glucose monomycolate (GMM). With 9 to 11 people per group, a South African clinical cohort compared IGRA-negative adolescents, IGRA-positive adolescents with latent tuberculosis, and adults with active tuberculosis. The paper as a whole reports these results and caveats: Active tuberculosis TCR-alpha repertoires showed smaller mean NN-distances to GMM-specific TCRs than IGRA-negative controls, suggesting clonal expansion of these TCRs. Clinical samples were selected based on which cryopreserved specimens were available, and the active tuberculosis cases were adults whereas the controls were adolescents. With the diverse GMM-specific repertoire as input, a classifier achieved 85% to 90% accuracy (AUROC roughly 0.88), whereas GEM motif frequencies as input gave around 70% accuracy. Smaller NN-distances were partly driven by shorter CDR3-alpha lengths in active tuberculosis patients, and statistical significance was not reached for the TCR-beta difference.

The immunoSEQ multiplex PCR assay was used to generate TCR libraries, with TCR-beta and/or TCR-alpha/delta assays applied to each sample. The amplified TCR libraries were sequenced using the Illumina high-throughput platform. Per the source publication's procedure: Clustering and dimensionality reduction relied on pairwise TCRdist distances among GMM-specific receptors from T cells that were either sorted ex vivo or expanded in vitro. Each clinical repertoire was scored by mean NN-distance, the average TCRdist to the nearest 10% of tetramer-positive reference sequences. To compute GEM TCR motif frequency, the fraction of unique TCRs matching known GEM sequences by V/J usage and CDR3 length was calculated. Linear discriminant analysis with leave-one-out cross-validation, implemented in scikit-learn, was used to classify active tuberculosis. TCRdb mirrors the immuneACCESS table, restricted to in-frame sequences. Some clones are absent from its copies; in checked studies, under half trace to an unresolved V gene, and the reason for the others is unknown. V and J calls and clone size are those listed in that table; D and trimming were worked out from the DNA. The table for this sample lists under 50,000 clones; around 95% of them were counted only once. Of the sample, 3.6% is held by the ten largest clones.

There are 15 amino acids in the CDR3, from cysteine to phenylalanine inclusive. Only the CDR3 DNA is retained, 45 bases long and in frame from the first base. From V the trimming removes 3 bases and from J it removes 2 bases, while the gene matches leave 4 bases of the junction unaccounted for. Via the germline V gene, CDR1 is SGHDT and CDR2 YYEEEE. At study entry, a tuberculin skin test and the QuantiFERON-TB GOLD In-Tube IGRA were used to screen adolescents for latent tuberculosis infection. Unsorted cryopreserved PBMC were immunosequenced, covering on average approximately 100,000 T cells per clinical donor. Eleven high schools in the Worcester region of the Western Cape, South Africa, served as enrollment sites for adolescents aged 12 to 18 years. Roughly ten M. tuberculosis-infected and approximately 10 uninfected adolescents were selected with matching for age and sex. PBMC from adolescents were isolated by density centrifugation from freshly drawn heparinized blood and then cryopreserved.

The chain links TRBV5-6 with TRBJ1-1, with 10 middle bases fitting TRBD1. The clonotype was recovered from a donor between 10 and 35 years old with latent tuberculosis or without tuberculosis infection. The specimen was PBMCs. The CDR3 in this case is CASSSGDRGNTEAFF. DNA sequence: TGTGCCAGCAGCTCCGGGGACAGGGGAAACACTGAAGCTTTCTTT.